What follows are 25 T cell receptor beta chains derived from one specimen sequenced in a study of CD8 T cells in ankylosing spondylitis. A single record per CDR3 protein comes from TCRdb applying MiXCR to the 5' RACE reads. The repertoire holds roughly 7,300 distinct CDR3 sequences, with approximately 7.7% as singletons. The sample was blood, either unsorted or a sorted T cell fraction (not recorded which). These receptors originate from a male donor with ankylosing spondylitis or in good health (not recorded which).

This clonotype was observed a handful of times. The gene calls are TRBV4-3 and TRBJ1-3; maybe TRBD1 (5 bases). V lost 2 bases, J lost 3 bases, and 17 bases lay in between. Germline assignment: CDR1 LGHNA and CDR2 YSLEER. The CDR3 is made up of 17 amino acids. The CDR3 bases are TGCGCCAGCAGCCAACGGTTCGGGGGAAGAAGTGGAAACACCATATATTTT. The encoded protein is CASSQRFGGRSGNTIYF.

There are a few counts of this clonotype. The chain joins TRBV19 to TRBJ2-1, with D uncertain. V lost 6 bases, J lost 8 bases, and 20 bases lay in between. The CDR3 is made up of 15 amino acids. Germline V lookup: CDR1 LNHDA, CDR2 SQIVND (reference sequence). The CDR3 DNA reads as TGTGCCAGTAGGCCGCTACACTACAATGCTGATGAGCAGTTCTTC. Its protein product is CASRPLHYNADEQFF.

V usage is TRBV9 and J usage is TRBJ1-2; D not resolved. V dropped 0 bases and J dropped 0 bases, with 6 bases sitting between them. The germline gives CDR1 SGDLS, CDR2 YYNGEE. The CDR3 runs 14 residues. The CDR3 DNA is TGTGCCAGCAGCGTAGCTGGGGCTAACTATGGCTACACCTTC. Its protein product is CASSVAGANYGYTF.

This clonotype was seen at least ten times. The chain uses TRBV9 and TRBJ2-1; no reliable D call. The V end was cut by 0 bases, the J end by 7 bases, with 11 bases between. The CDR3 contains 14 residues. Germline CDR1 and CDR2: SGDLS and YYNGEE. The DNA for the CDR3 is TGTGCCAGCAGCGTAGCAGGCGGCTGGAATGAGCAGTTCTTC. Protein sequence: CASSVAGGWNEQFF.

This clonotype was recorded many times. The rearrangement joins TRBV9 to TRBJ1-1, with D possibly being TRBD1 (6 bases). The CDR3 contains 14 residues. Germline-derived CDR1 and CDR2 are SGDLS and YYNGEE. Between the trimmed V and J ends, which lost 0 bases and 2 bases, there was a span of 8 bases. DNA for the CDR3: TGTGCCAGCAGCGTAGGGGGGCCAAACACTGAAGCTTTCTTT. This sequence encodes CASSVGGPNTEAFF.

By frequency in the sample, this clonotype is medium-sized (0.01 to 0.1%). The J gene is TRBJ2-1, the V gene TRBV5-6; 9 nucleotides align to TRBD1. Trimming took 6 bases from V and 1 from J; bases not matched to a gene: 2. CDR1 is SGHDT and CDR2 is YYEEEE in the germline V gene. The CDR3 has 14 residues. CDR3 protein: CASTGTGSYNEQFF. CDR3 bases: TGTGCCAGCACCGGGACAGGGTCCTACAATGAGCAGTTCTTC.

The chain carries TRBV9 and TRBJ2-3; no reliable D call. V was clipped by 4 bases and J by 6 bases, with 6 bases between them. The CDR3 extends over 11 amino acids. The V gene's germline CDR1 is SGDLS and CDR2 YYNGEE. The DNA of the CDR3 is TGTGCCAGCAGCTACGGTGATACGCAGTATTTT. This sequence encodes CASSYGDTQYF.

This clonotype was found many times. The chain uses TRBV9 and TRBJ2-1; D might be TRBD2 (6 bases). V was clipped by 4 bases and J by 4 bases, with 12 bases between them. Germline V gene data show CDR1 as SGDLS and CDR2 as YYNGEE. CDR3 length: 14 residues. The CDR3 bases are TGTGCCAGCAGCCTTAGCGGAGCTTACAATGAGCAGTTCTTC. Its translation: CASSLSGAYNEQFF.

This clonotype is medium-sized. V is TRBV9 and J is TRBJ2-3; 8 bases match TRBD1. The CDR3 is 15 residues long. In germline, CDR1 is SGDLS, CDR2 YYNGEE. After removal of 4 bases from V and 4 bases from J, the junction contained 8 bases not matched to a gene. The CDR3 DNA reads TGTGCCAGCAGCTCCTCCGGGACAGGCCCAGATACGCAGTATTTT. Protein product: CASSSSGTGPDTQYF.

Ten or more counts support this clonotype. The gene calls are TRBV9 and TRBJ2-3, with D unresolved. CDR1 is SGDLS and CDR2 is YYNGEE in the germline V gene. The CDR3 has 15 amino acids. The V end was cut by 4 bases, the J end by 2 bases, with 14 bases between. This CDR3 is CASSSHSMITDTQYF. CDR3 in DNA: TGTGCCAGCAGCTCTCACAGTATGATCACAGATACGCAGTATTTT.

The V gene is TRBV9, the J gene TRBJ2-5, with D possibly TRBD2 on 6 matching bases. CDR3 length: 16 residues. The V end was cut by 4 bases, the J end by 3 bases, with 19 bases between. CDR1 SGDLS and CDR2 YYNGEE come from the germline V gene. In DNA form, the CDR3 reads TGTGCCAGCAGCTCCCCGACCCGGGACTCCGAAGAGACCCAGTACTTC. Translation: CASSSPTRDSEETQYF.

By share of the sample, this clonotype is medium-sized. V is TRBV9 and J is TRBJ1-2; D not certain. The CDR3 contains 16 residues. With 3 bases removed from V and 0 bases from J, the gap between germline ends came to 15 bases. Germline V gene sequence: CDR1 SGDLS, CDR2 YYNGEE. CDR3 amino acids: CASSGEGRDTNYGYTF. CDR3 coding DNA: TGTGCCAGCAGCGGCGAGGGAAGGGATACTAACTATGGCTACACCTTC.

The genes are TRBV9 and TRBJ2-3, with D perhaps matching TRBD1 or TRBD2 (7 bases each). Per germline, CDR1 SGDLS and CDR2 YYNGEE. Trimming left V 6 bases short and J 0 bases short, with 23 bases between. This CDR3 has 18 residues. DNA of the CDR3: TGTGCCAGCACCGAAACAGGGGAGGGGGGCCTTAGCACAGATACGCAGTATTTT. As protein: CASTETGEGGLSTDTQYF. Based on the CDR3 plus reference TRBV9 and TRBJ2-3, the full variable domain is DSGVTQTPKHLITATGQRVTLRCSPRSGDLSVYWYQQSLDQGLQFLIQYYNGEERAKGNILERFSAQQFPDLHSELNLSSLELGDSALYFCASTETGEGGLSTDTQYFGPGTRLTVL.

The table lists this clonotype with many counts. The rearrangement links TRBV9 to TRBJ1-4; 10 nucleotides match TRBD1. Germline values: CDR1 SGDLS, CDR2 YYNGEE. The V and J ends lost 4 bases and 8 bases, in that order; junction bases with no gene match: 8. The CDR3 has 15 amino acids. CDR3 sequence: CASSTVTGGNEKLFF. CDR3 in DNA: TGTGCCAGCAGCACTGTGACAGGGGGCAACGAAAAACTGTTTTTT.

The sample holds many counts of this clonotype. This rearrangement joins TRBV9 to TRBJ2-2; TRBD1 matches at 8 bases. V lost 0 bases, J lost 5 bases, and 6 bases stayed unmatched. The CDR3 totals 16 residues. Germline V gene data show CDR1 as SGDLS and CDR2 as YYNGEE. The CDR3 region has the DNA TGTGCCAGCAGCGTAGCTGGACAGGGCGGTACCGGGGAGCTGTTTTTT. It translates to CASSVAGQGGTGELFF.

This clonotype is classed as medium-sized. V is TRBV9 and J is TRBJ1-1, with D unresolved. The V gene's germline CDR1 is SGDLS and CDR2 YYNGEE. The CDR3 spans 14 residues. V gave up 2 bases and J gave up 4 bases, with 12 bases separating them. The CDR3 region has the DNA TGTGCCAGCAGCGTCTCACACCCGCCCACTGAAGCTTTCTTT. Translation gives CASSVSHPPTEAFF.

In its sample, this clonotype is medium-sized. The CDR3 is CASSGNRGGLMDTGELFF. CDR3 coding DNA: TGTGCCAGCAGCGGAAACAGGGGTGGGCTGATGGACACCGGGGAGCTGTTTTTT. V gene TRBV9 combines with J gene TRBJ2-2; the match to TRBD1 covers 7 bases. Germline lookup yields CDR1 SGDLS and CDR2 YYNGEE. The V segment lost 3 bases and the J segment 3 bases; nucleotides outside the gene matches: 14. The CDR3 totals 18 residues.

V is TRBV9 and J is TRBJ2-1; D is possibly TRBD2 (5 bases). The V and J ends lost 0 bases and 4 bases respectively, with 11 bases between them. CDR3 size: 15 residues. Germline assignment: CDR1 SGDLS and CDR2 YYNGEE. The CDR3 DNA is TGTGCCAGCAGCGTAGACGGAGCGGAATACAATGAGCAGTTCTTC. Its protein product is CASSVDGAEYNEQFF.

This clonotype is deemed medium-sized (0.01 to 0.1%). V is TRBV9 and J is TRBJ1-2; 8 nucleotides agree with TRBD1. V lost 0 bases, J lost 4 bases, and 8 bases stayed unmatched. The CDR3 spans 16 residues. Germline V gives CDR1 SGDLS, CDR2 YYNGEE. CDR3 sequence (DNA): TGTGCCAGCAGCGTAGGAGGGACAGGCCTGATCTATGGCTACACCTTC. This encodes CASSVGGTGLIYGYTF.

This clonotype showed up just once. With a much larger clone just one base away, this may be a read error. This chain uses TRBV27 with TRBJ2-1, with D unclear. This CDR3 has 12 amino acids. Per the germline V gene, CDR1 is MNHEY and CDR2 is SMNVEV (reference sequence). The CDR3 DNA reads TGTGCCAGCCCCTTCTCCTACAATGACCAGTTCTTC. Translated, it gives CASPFSYNDQFF.

The V call is TRBV9, the J call TRBJ2-5; tentatively, D is TRBD2 (6 bases). Trimming shortened V by 0 bases and J by 5 bases, and 14 bases separated the two germline ends. From germline, CDR1 is SGDLS and CDR2 YYNGEE. This CDR3 is 15 amino acids long. The CDR3 spells CASSVGSGSRETQYF. In DNA form, the CDR3 reads TGTGCCAGCAGCGTAGGTAGCGGCTCCAGGGAGACCCAGTACTTC.

As regards this clonotype: A read error is possible here, since a much larger clone lies one base away. This CDR3 is CASSPTVSYNEQLF. The CDR3 DNA reads as TGTGCCAGCAGCCCAACGGTGAGCTACAATGAGCAGCTCTTC. The rearrangement links TRBV9 to TRBJ2-1; unclear D gene. Germline CDR1 SGDLS, CDR2 YYNGEE. The CDR3 sequence is 14 residues long.

The chain combines TRBV9 with TRBJ2-2, with 11 bases fitting TRBD2. Per germline, CDR1 SGDLS and CDR2 YYNGEE. The V gene end was trimmed by 4 bases and the J gene end by 5 bases; junction bases not matched to a gene: 7. The CDR3 covers 16 residues. CDR3 in DNA: TGTGCCAGCAGCCCCAGCGGGACTAGCGGAACCGGGGAGCTGTTTTTT. Translated, it gives CASSPSGTSGTGELFF.

This clonotype has a count of ten or more. The chain couples TRBV9 to TRBJ1-2, with a tentative D call TRBD1 (5 bases). The CDR3 extends over 13 amino acids. V was cut by 5 bases and J by 10 bases, with 18 bases left in between. Germline assignment: CDR1 SGDLS and CDR2 YYNGEE. For the CDR3, the DNA is TGTGCCAGCAGTGCCCCCGGGGGATGGGACTACACCTTC. Encoded protein: CASSAPGGWDYTF.

This clonotype rates as large. The gene calls are TRBV9 and TRBJ1-1, with 7 bases that match TRBD1. The CDR3 spans 13 residues. V shed 3 bases and J 3 bases; nucleotides not matched to a gene: 2. Germline CDR1 and CDR2: SGDLS and YYNGEE. CDR3 sequence reads: CASSDRGDTEAFF. The DNA for the CDR3 is TGTGCCAGCAGCGACAGGGGAGACACTGAAGCTTTCTTT.